Each of the 2 T cell receptor beta chains below was sequenced from the same sample in a study of T cells in Graves' hyperthyroidism and ophthalmopathy. Amplified TCR beta CDR3 regions derived from RNA transcripts. The study used the HTBI primer set for a first-round RT-PCR of the TCR CDR3. TCRdb recomputed calls from the multiplex PCR reads with MiXCR, one row per CDR3 protein. This sample carries around 660,000 distinct CDR3 sequences, approximately 42% of them seen once, and the ten largest clones take about 7.7%. Sample: peripheral blood or thyroid tissue (not recorded which). These receptors were taken from an adult man with Graves' disease, either hyperthyroidism or ophthalmopathy (not recorded which).

The CDR3 DNA reads TGCAGTGCTAGAGAGATACACAGGGGGCGGATATATAATTCACCCCTCCACTTT. It specifies CSAREIHRGRIYNSPLHF. This chain links TRBV20-1 with TRBJ1-6, with 9 nucleotides matching TRBD1. Germline V CDR1 and CDR2: DFQATT, SNEGSKA (reference sequence). The V and J ends lost 0 bases and 4 bases, in that order; junction bases with no gene match: 10. CDR3 size: 18 residues.

Concerning this clonotype itself: One end of the junction fails to match germline, which may point to a read error. This chain connects TRBV5-1 to TRBJ2-5; TRBD1 agrees at 7 bases. This CDR3 is built from 14 residues. The germline CDR1 and CDR2 sequences are SGHRS and YFSETQ. As DNA, the CDR3 is TGTGCCAGCAGCACTGACAGGGAGCGAGAGACCCAGTACTTC. Its translation: CASSTDRERETQYF.